This TCR beta chain is drawn from a study of blood T cell repertoires in COVID-19. In the study overall: PBMCs, B-cell-depleted T cells, or T cells were the source of the cDNA or gDNA that made up the material.

The method was immunoSEQ multiplex PCR; TCRdb's version includes in-frame clones alone and lacks a portion of them. In the table there are around 310,000 clones, approximately 89% of which are singletons. Per the germline V gene, CDR1 is SGHRS and CDR2 is YFSETQ. This CDR3 contains 16 residues. J gave up 9 bases and V 1 base, and 10 bases lay outside the gene matches. This TCR was sampled from a woman between 40 and 55 years old who had recovered from COVID-19. The sequenced sample was PBMCs or T cells enriched from blood (not recorded which). The chain links TRBV5-1 to TRBJ2-2; TRBD2 matches at 9 bases. The CDR3 DNA reads as TGCGCCAGCAGCTTGCTTGGCGGGACTAGCAAAAGGGAGCTGTTTTTT. It specifies CASSLLGGTSKRELFF.